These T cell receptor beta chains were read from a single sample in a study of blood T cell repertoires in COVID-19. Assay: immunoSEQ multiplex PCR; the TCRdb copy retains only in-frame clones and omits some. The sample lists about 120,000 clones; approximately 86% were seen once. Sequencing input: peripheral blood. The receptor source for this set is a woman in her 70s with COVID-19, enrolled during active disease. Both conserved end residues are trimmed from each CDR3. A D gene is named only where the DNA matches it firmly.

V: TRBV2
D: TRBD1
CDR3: ASNLDRVGSEAF

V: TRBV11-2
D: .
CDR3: ASSLDSGSYEQY

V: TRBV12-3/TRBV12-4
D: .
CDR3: ASRDRSQPQH

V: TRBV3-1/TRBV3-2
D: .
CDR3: ASSQTRVTEAF

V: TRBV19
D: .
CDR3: ASSTNTGSNQPQH

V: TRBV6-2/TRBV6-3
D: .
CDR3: ASSSGGGYTGELF

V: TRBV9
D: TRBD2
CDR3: ASSVRPGLAGGLSYEQY

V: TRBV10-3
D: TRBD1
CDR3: AISDLYRGHTEAF

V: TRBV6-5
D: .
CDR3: ASSYSGGGLPTEQF

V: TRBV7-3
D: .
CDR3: ASSLTDQETQY

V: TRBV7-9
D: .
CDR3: ASSLVDEQY

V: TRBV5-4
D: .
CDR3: ASSTERRGTQY

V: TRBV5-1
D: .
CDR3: ASSFSGGNNQPQH

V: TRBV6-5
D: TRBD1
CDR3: ASRSGGSGNQPQH

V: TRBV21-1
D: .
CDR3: ARRGGNTIY

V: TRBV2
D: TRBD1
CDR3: ASNWDRGSTGELF

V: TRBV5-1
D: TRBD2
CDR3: ASSLGGLAGTGELF

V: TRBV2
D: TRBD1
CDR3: ASHIRRTGVRTEAF

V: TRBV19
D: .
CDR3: ASSIGSREAQY

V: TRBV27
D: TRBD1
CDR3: ASSLYLGTGTGANVLT

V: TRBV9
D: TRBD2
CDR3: ASSVAWGGGTQY

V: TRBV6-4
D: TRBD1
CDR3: ASSGNRGTGELF

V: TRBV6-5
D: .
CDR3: ASGTREAQH

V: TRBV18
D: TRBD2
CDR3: ASSPSGSYEQY

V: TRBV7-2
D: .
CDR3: ASSFLTSNYGYT

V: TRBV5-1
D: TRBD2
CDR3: ASSLGLAGIDEQF

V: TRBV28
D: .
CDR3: ASSPQGKGNFVQPQH

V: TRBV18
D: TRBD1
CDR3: ASSPGQGAIDTQY

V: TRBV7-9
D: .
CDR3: ASSLVRGSNEQF

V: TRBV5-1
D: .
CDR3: ASSPQGFRGGTDTQY

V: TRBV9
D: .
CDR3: ASSVGHRAGELF

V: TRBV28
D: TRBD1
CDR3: ASSGSGTGTYTDTQY

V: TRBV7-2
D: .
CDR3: ASSLTTHGSYGYT